The 17 T cell receptor beta chains below come from one sample, sequenced in a study of response to subunit inactivated influenza vaccine (dated by TCRdb to 2017 to 2018). Receptor amplification or capture employed RT-PCR. TCRdb lists the instrument as Illumina HiSeq 2500. TCRdb trimmed public reads at Q25 via fastp, called clones via MiXCR and kept in-frame beta chains. All rows with the same CDR3 protein become a single entry with the most common DNA and genes. The table for this sample lists roughly 520,000 distinct CDR3 sequences; 25% of them were counted only once. Approximately 2% of the sample goes to the ten largest clones. This specimen was CD4+ T cells sorted from PBMCs, taken 5 days after vaccination. These receptors were collected from a man aged 45-65 years who received an inactivated influenza vaccine. Donor details come from another sample of the same person, matched by shared clones.

This clonotype has a handful of counts. The V and J genes are TRBV7-2 and TRBJ2-7; 9 nucleotides match TRBD2. Germline CDR1 and CDR2: SGHTA and FQGNSA. J was trimmed by 2 bases and V by 6 bases; bases with no gene match: 8. The CDR3 loop spans 15 amino acids. CDR3 loop: CASRPTSGLTYEQYF. The CDR3 DNA reads TGTGCCAGCAGACCAACTAGCGGGCTCACCTACGAGCAGTACTTC.

The CDR3 reads CASSTTLYEQYF. The CDR3 region has the DNA TGTGCCAGCTCGACGACCCTCTACGAGCAGTACTTC. The chain combines TRBV18 with TRBJ2-7; D gene uncertain. V lost 6 bases to trimming and J lost 3 bases, with 9 bases between them. CDR3 size: 12 residues. Germline CDR1 and CDR2: KGHSH and LQKENI.

The V and J genes are TRBV7-2 and TRBJ1-2, with no clear D. There are 12 residues in the CDR3. Trimming shortened V by 3 bases and J by 2 bases, and 4 bases separated the two germline ends. Germline V gene sequence: CDR1 SGHTA, CDR2 FQGNSA. CDR3 sequence (DNA): TGTGCCAGCAGCTTTCGAAACTATGGCTACACCTTC. It is translated as CASSFRNYGYTF.

This chain uses TRBV20-1 with TRBJ1-2; 11 positions match TRBD1. Germline V gene data show CDR1 as DFQATT and CDR2 as SNEGSKA (reference sequence). This CDR3 is built from 16 residues. Trimming took 0 bases from V and 2 from J; bases not matched to a gene: 5. Here the CDR3 reads CSARDLDRGLNYGYTF. DNA of the CDR3: TGCAGTGCTAGAGATCTGGACAGGGGGCTAAACTATGGCTACACCTTC.

CDR3 coding DNA: TGCGCCAGCAGCCCTTGGGGCTCGGGGGCCCCCACAGATACGCAGTATTTT. This encodes CASSPWGSGAPTDTQYF. This chain connects TRBV5-1 to TRBJ2-3, with D perhaps given as TRBD1 or TRBD2 (6 bases each). The CDR3 length is 17 residues. Germline lookup yields CDR1 SGHRS and CDR2 YFSETQ. V lost 4 bases to trimming and J lost 2 bases, with 20 bases between them.

In DNA form, the CDR3 reads TGCGCCAGCAGCTTACGACTTACTAGGGGCACTGAAGCTTTCTTT. Amino acid sequence: CASSLRLTRGTEAFF. The gene calls are TRBV5-1 and TRBJ1-1, with a possible D match to TRBD1 (5 bases). Germline values: CDR1 SGHRS, CDR2 YFSETQ. V was pared by 2 bases and J by 4 bases, with 15 bases between. CDR3 size: 15 residues.

The chain carries TRBV24-1 and TRBJ2-2; no clear D gene. The CDR3 is 13 amino acids. The V end was cut by 9 bases, the J end by 2 bases, with 9 bases between. CDR1 is KGHDR and CDR2 is SFDVKD in the germline V gene. Here the CDR3 DNA reads TGTGCCACCGCATGGAGTAACACCGGGGAGCTGTTTTTT. Its translation: CATAWSNTGELFF.

This clonotype was counted only a few times. This chain connects TRBV11-2 to TRBJ2-5, with D maybe TRBD2 (5 bases). The CDR3 totals 13 residues. Germline-derived CDR1 and CDR2 are SGHAT and FQNNGV. Trimming cost V 5 bases and J 3 bases, with 10 bases left between them. CDR3 amino acids: CASSTTRKETQYF. CDR3 DNA sequence: TGTGCCAGCAGCACTACTAGGAAAGAGACCCAGTACTTC. Using reference TRBV11-2 and TRBJ2-5 for the parts outside the CDR3, the full variable domain is EAGVAQSPRYKIIEKRQSVAFWCNPISGHATLYWYQQILGQGPKLLIQFQNNGVVDDSQLPKDRFSAERLKGVDSTLKIQPAKLEDSAVYLCASSTTRKETQYFGPGTRLLVL.

This chain links TRBV7-6 with TRBJ2-7; TRBD1 matches at 9 bases. The CDR3 runs 18 residues. J was trimmed by 5 bases and V by 5 bases; bases with no gene match: 19. The germline V gene encodes CDR1 SGHVS and CDR2 FNYEAQ. Here the CDR3 DNA reads TGTGCCAGCAGCGATACAGTCAAGGTGGGGACAGGGCTTGACGAGCAGTACTTC. Residues: CASSDTVKVGTGLDEQYF.

The CDR3 is CSVVLTSGVHYEQYF. CDR3 coding DNA: TGCAGCGTTGTTCTGACTAGCGGGGTGCACTACGAGCAGTACTTC. The V and J genes are TRBV29-1 and TRBJ2-7, with 11 bases that match TRBD2. Germline CDR1 is SQVTM and CDR2 is ANQGSEA. The CDR3 runs 15 residues. Trimming at V came to 4 bases and at J to 3 bases, leaving 8 bases not matched to a gene.

This clonotype has only a few counts. This chain joins TRBV7-2 and TRBJ1-5, with no clear D. Germline V gene data show CDR1 as SGHTA and CDR2 as FQGNSA. V dropped 6 bases and J dropped 3 bases, with 12 bases sitting between them. This CDR3 is 14 amino acids long. The CDR3 nucleotides read TGTGCCAGCAGTCCGGACGAGTTCAATCAGCCCCAGCATTTT. Translating it yields CASSPDEFNQPQHF. The complete variable domain, with remaining parts taken from reference TRBV7-2 and TRBJ1-5, reads GAGVSQSPSNKVTEKGKDVELRCDPISGHTALYWYRQSLGQGLEFLIYFQGNSAPDKSGLPSDRFSAERTGGSVSTLTIQRTQQEDSAVYLCASSPDEFNQPQHFGDGTRLSIL.

V is TRBV6-5 and J is TRBJ2-1; no reliable D call. The ends were cut back, 0 bases at V and 7 bases at J, with 16 bases in the middle. The CDR3 runs 16 residues. CDR1 and CDR2 from the germline V gene are MNHEY and SVGAGI. The CDR3 DNA reads TGTGCCAGCAGTTACTCGATTAGCCGGTTCGAAAATGAGCAGTTCTTC. Translated: CASSYSISRFENEQFF.

This clonotype was picked up many times. This chain links TRBV7-9 with TRBJ1-5, with D possibly matching TRBD1 (5 bases). This CDR3 region has 14 residues. V lost 1 base, J lost 3 bases, and 7 bases lay in between. Germline CDR1 SEHNR, CDR2 FQNEAQ (reference sequence). CDR3 loop: CASSLGQYNQPQHF. DNA of the CDR3: TGTGCCAGCAGCTTAGGACAGTACAATCAGCCCCAGCATTTT.

This clonotype was picked up many times. V gene TRBV29-1 combines with J gene TRBJ2-2; the match to TRBD1 covers 9 bases. This CDR3 has 12 amino acids. CDR1 is SQVTM and CDR2 is ANQGSEA in the germline V gene. The V segment lost 6 bases and the J segment 7 bases; nucleotides outside the gene matches: 3. CDR3 amino acids: CSVRTGDGELFF. CDR3 sequence (DNA): TGCAGCGTCCGGACAGGGGACGGGGAGCTGTTTTTT.

This clonotype was counted between two and nine times. This chain uses TRBV9 with TRBJ2-5; TRBD1 agrees at 7 bases. CDR1 and CDR2 from the germline V gene are SGDLS and YYNGEE. The trim removed 4 bases at V and 0 bases at J, leaving 9 bases unmatched. The CDR3 sequence is 16 residues long. CDR3 residues: CASSPKTGMNQETQYF. CDR3 DNA sequence: TGTGCCAGCAGCCCGAAGACAGGGATGAACCAAGAGACCCAGTACTTC.

This clonotype was counted a few times. The chain combines TRBV5-1 with TRBJ1-4, with 8 bases aligning to TRBD1. There are 15 residues in the CDR3. Germline V gives CDR1 SGHRS, CDR2 YFSETQ. With V trimmed by 3 bases and J by 8 bases, 9 bases remained unmatched. DNA of the CDR3: TGCGCCAGCAGCTCCGGACGGACAGGGAAGGAAAAACTGTTTTTT. It yields the protein CASSSGRTGKEKLFF.

V gene TRBV29-1 combines with J gene TRBJ2-5; 14 bases line up with TRBD2. Losses at the gene ends were 6 bases for V and 5 bases for J; bases not matched to a gene: 8. Looked up from germline, CDR1 is SQVTM and CDR2 is ANQGSEA. The CDR3 has 15 residues. DNA for the CDR3: TGCAGCGTGGGGACTAGCGGGAGCAGTGCGGAGACCCAGTACTTC. Its translation is CSVGTSGSSAETQYF.